One T cell receptor beta chain is described in this entry. A much larger clonotype is one base distant, so this may be a read error. Germline V CDR1 and CDR2: SGHDT, YYEEEE. This CDR3 is 14 amino acids long. TCR beta VDJ and CDR3 profiling used genomic DNA as template. TCRdb re-called the reads with MiXCR, one entry per CDR3 protein. Of some 120,000 distinct CDR3 sequences listed, about 43% are singletons. This entry belongs to a study of CD8+CD57+ T cells in acquired aplastic anemia. As for the study in general: Sorted CD4+ and CD8+ cells gave a mean 3.2 ug DNA, range about 0.19 to 27.4 ug.

The authors sequenced patients whose flow cytometry had shown CD8+CD57+ cell expansion. No patient had been given any therapy when blood was sampled. The clonotype comes from a human donor with aplastic anemia. The sequencing sample was made of sorted CD4+, CD8+, or CD8+CD57+ T cells (not recorded which) from PBMCs. The chain has TRBV5-6 and TRBJ2-1, with D possibly matching TRBD1 (5 bases). The CDR3 DNA follows: TGTGCCAGCAGCGGAGCGTGGGGCCTTGGTGAGCAGTCCTTC. Its translation is CASSGAWGLGEQSF.